The 30 T cell receptor beta chains presented below share a single source sample, sequenced in a study of T cells in localized non-small cell lung cancer. Clones were read by immunoSEQ multiplex PCR, and TCRdb kept only the in-frame ones, dropping some. Of tens of thousands of clones listed, 80% were seen once; the top ten hold 8.5% to 10%. The sample in question was peripheral blood, obtained before any cancer treatment. The source is a female donor over 55 with stage I lung adenocarcinoma.

V and J are TRBV28 and TRBJ2-1; TRBD2 matches at 8 bases. The CDR3 covers 17 residues. Losses at the gene ends were 5 bases for V and 0 bases for J; bases not matched to a gene: 9. In germline, CDR1 is MDHEN, CDR2 SYDVKM. CDR3 in amino acids: CASSPPPGGGSYNEQFF. The CDR3 region has the DNA TGTGCCAGCAGTCCACCCCCGGGGGGGGGCTCCTACAATGAGCAGTTCTTC.

V is TRBV7-2 and J is TRBJ2-7, with D possibly matching TRBD2 (5 bases). The V and J ends lost 5 bases and 3 bases respectively, with 8 bases between them. Germline-derived CDR1 and CDR2 are SGHTA and FQGNSA. This CDR3 has 12 residues. In DNA form, the CDR3 reads TGTGCCAGCAGCGCCGGGAACTACGAGCAGTACTTC. Protein product: CASSAGNYEQYF.

The chain has TRBV4-2 and TRBJ1-2, with TRBD1 matching over 7 bases. From germline, CDR1 is LGHNA and CDR2 YNFKEQ. Trimming took 4 bases from V and 1 from J; bases not matched to a gene: 9. The CDR3 extends over 16 amino acids. The CDR3 DNA is TGTGCCAGCAGCCCCGAACAGGGGTGGGGTAACTATGGCTACACCTTC. This gives the protein CASSPEQGWGNYGYTF.

The rearrangement joins TRBV6-5 to TRBJ1-3; perhaps TRBD1 as D (5 bases). The CDR3 is 14 amino acids. Germline V gene lookup returns CDR1 MNHEY and CDR2 SVGAGI. The V end lost 2 bases, the J end lost 2 bases, and 7 bases lay between the germline ends. The CDR3 DNA follows: TGTGCCAGCAGTTACCGAGGGGCTGGAAACACCATATATTTT. This gives the protein CASSYRGAGNTIYF.

The chain couples TRBV11-3 to TRBJ1-6; D is unclear. V dropped 0 bases and J dropped 9 bases, with 6 bases sitting between them. Germline V CDR1 and CDR2: SGHNT, YENEEA. The CDR3 runs to 13 residues. The chain's CDR3 is CASSLDSGSPLHF. CDR3 nucleotides: TGTGCCAGCAGCTTAGATTCAGGTTCACCCCTCCACTTT. Full variable domain (outside the CDR3, taken from reference TRBV11-3 and TRBJ1-6): EAGVVQSPRYKIIEKKQPVAFWCNPISGHNTLYWYLQNLGQGPELLIRYENEEAVDDSQLPKDRFSAERLKGVDSTLKIQPAELGDSAVYLCASSLDSGSPLHFGNGTRLTVT.

The chain uses TRBV19 and TRBJ2-5, with D perhaps matching TRBD1 (5 bases). CDR3 size: 14 residues. V shed 5 bases and J shed 0 bases, with 10 bases lying between them. The germline V gene encodes CDR1 LNHDA and CDR2 SQIVND (reference sequence). This CDR3 is CASSRRAYQETQYF. The CDR3 DNA reads as TGTGCCAGTAGTCGCAGGGCCTACCAAGAGACCCAGTACTTC. Drawing the rest from reference TRBV19 and TRBJ2-5, the complete variable domain is DGGITQSPKYLFRKEGQNVTLSCEQNLNHDAMYWYRQDPGQGLRLIYYSQIVNDFQKGDIAEGYSVSREKKESFPLTVTSAQKNPTAFYLCASSRRAYQETQYFGPGTRLLVL.

This clone was recorded once. The rearrangement uses TRBV2 and TRBJ2-2, with 7 bases that match TRBD2. Germline lookup yields CDR1 SNHLY and CDR2 FYNNEI. J was trimmed by 3 bases and V by 8 bases; bases with no gene match: 6. This CDR3 has 14 amino acids. CDR3 in amino acids: CASWRERDTGELFF. The CDR3 region has the DNA TGTGCCAGCTGGCGGGAGAGAGACACCGGGGAGCTGTTTTTT. The full variable domain, in which reference TRBV2 and TRBJ2-2 provide the parts outside the CDR3, is EPEVTQTPSHQVTQMGQEVILRCVPISNHLYFYWYRQILGQKVEFLVSFYNNEISEKSEIFDDQFSVERPDGSNFTLKIRSTKLEDSAMYFCASWRERDTGELFFGEGSRLTVL.

The chain has TRBV19 and TRBJ1-2, with a possible D match to TRBD1 (6 bases). The CDR3 covers 15 residues. V was clipped by 7 bases and J by 4 bases, with 19 bases between them. CDR1 LNHDA and CDR2 SQIVND come from the germline V gene (reference sequence). The CDR3 loop reads CASITSSTGIYGYTF. The CDR3 DNA reads as TGTGCCAGTATTACATCTTCAACAGGGATCTATGGCTACACCTTC.

The chain joins TRBV9 to TRBJ2-6, with D hard to call. This CDR3 has 16 amino acids. Trimming shortened V by 2 bases and J by 0 bases, and 9 bases separated the two germline ends. The V gene's germline CDR1 is SGDLS and CDR2 YYNGEE. The CDR3 loop reads CASSVKAHSGANVLTF. CDR3 DNA sequence: TGTGCCAGCAGCGTCAAGGCGCACTCTGGGGCCAACGTCCTGACTTTC.

On this clone: Germline and junction disagree at one end, which may indicate a read error. V and J are TRBV14 and TRBJ1-3; D is undetermined. Germline CDR1 is SGHDN and CDR2 is FVKESK. This CDR3 is 15 amino acids long. CDR3 DNA: TGTGCCAGCAGCCCGTCCGTGACCGAGAGCCCCCTTAACCATTTT. This encodes CASSPSVTESPLNHF.

The J gene is TRBJ1-2, the V gene TRBV28; TRBD1 agrees at 8 bases. J lost 8 bases, V lost 2 bases, and 10 bases had no gene match. This CDR3 is 15 amino acids long. Germline V gene lookup returns CDR1 MDHEN and CDR2 SYDVKM. CDR3 DNA sequence: TGTGCCAGCAGTTTAGGGCTACAGGGGGGCCGGGGCTACACCTTC. It is translated as CASSLGLQGGRGYTF.

CDR3 bases: TGTGCCAGCAGTTTGGAGGGGGCAGTGTTAAATGAGCAGTTCTTC. Translated: CASSLEGAVLNEQFF. The genes are TRBV28 and TRBJ2-1; perhaps TRBD1 as D (7 bases). Germline V gene sequence: CDR1 MDHEN, CDR2 SYDVKM. The CDR3 is 15 residues long. Trimming shortened V by 3 bases and J by 7 bases, and 16 bases separated the two germline ends.

There are a few counts of this clone. The chain combines TRBV30 with TRBJ1-2, with a tentative D call TRBD1 (6 bases). V was cut by 3 bases and J by 5 bases, with 16 bases left in between. The CDR3 consists of 14 residues. Germline V lookup: CDR1 GTSNPN, CDR2 SVGIG (reference sequence). The CDR3 nucleotides read TGTGCCTGGAGGCTCAGACAAGGGGGGTATGGCTACACCTTC. This translates into CAWRLRQGGYGYTF.

This chain connects TRBV7-9 to TRBJ1-5, with unresolved D. This CDR3 comprises 13 residues. The germline CDR1 and CDR2 sequences are SEHNR and FQNEAQ (reference sequence). The V end was cut by 3 bases, the J end by 2 bases, with 5 bases between. As DNA, the CDR3 is TGTGCCAGCAGCTTTTCCGGCAATCAGCCCCAGCATTTT. This encodes CASSFSGNQPQHF. Full variable domain (rest looked up from reference TRBV7-9 and TRBJ1-5): DTGVSQNPRHKITKRGQNVTFRCDPISEHNRLYWYRQTLGQGPEFLTYFQNEAQLEKSRLLSDRFSAERPKGSFSTLEIQRTEQGDSAMYLCASSFSGNQPQHFGDGTRLSIL.

The chain uses TRBV19 and TRBJ2-6, with D perhaps TRBD1 or TRBD2 (5 bases each). The germline CDR1 and CDR2 sequences are LNHDA and SQIVND (reference sequence). The CDR3 consists of 15 residues. Trimming stripped 7 bases from V and 2 bases from J, with 12 bases between. The DNA of the CDR3 is TGTGCCAGTATGAAGGGGAGCGCTGGGGCCAACGTCCTGACTTTC. Residues: CASMKGSAGANVLTF.

This sequence joins TRBV7-2 and TRBJ1-2, with a tentative D call TRBD1 (5 bases). This CDR3 has 12 residues. Germline assignment: CDR1 SGHTA and CDR2 FQGNSA. Trimming cost V 3 bases and J 6 bases, with 8 bases left between them. The CDR3 sequence: CASSFSRDGYTF. The CDR3 DNA sequence: TGTGCCAGCAGCTTTTCCAGGGATGGCTACACCTTC.

The genes are TRBV2 and TRBJ2-7, with TRBD2 matching over 11 bases. Germline CDR1 reads SNHLY; CDR2 reads FYNNEI. The CDR3 length is 16 residues. The V segment lost 5 bases and the J segment 4 bases; nucleotides outside the gene matches: 10. As DNA, the CDR3 is TGTGCCAGCAGTCTGACTAGCGGGGCTCGTAGATACGAGCAGTACTTC. This codes for CASSLTSGARRYEQYF.

The chain combines TRBV21-1 with TRBJ2-1; the table calls TRBD2, which could not be checked here. TRBV21-1 has pseudogene status. The CDR3 consists of 22 residues. CDR3 nucleotide sequence: TGTGCCAGCAGCAATCTATTTGGCAAGAGACTAGCGGGGGGAAGGGATCGCAATGAGCAGTTCTTC. Protein sequence: CASSNLFGKRLAGGRDRNEQFF.

The rearrangement joins TRBV19 to TRBJ1-1; D might be TRBD1 (5 bases). V was pared by 2 bases and J by 4 bases, with 11 bases between. The CDR3 contains 14 residues. Germline CDR1 is LNHDA and CDR2 is SQIVND (reference sequence). In nucleotides, the CDR3 is TGTGCCAGTAGTATACAGGGCCGTGGCACTGAAGCTTTCTTT. Protein product: CASSIQGRGTEAFF.

The chain links TRBV4-2 to TRBJ2-3, with D maybe TRBD2 (6 bases). The germline V gene encodes CDR1 LGHNA and CDR2 YNFKEQ. Deletions cut 0 bases from V and 1 base from J, with 11 bases between. This CDR3 has 16 amino acids. The CDR3 protein is CASSQERGARTDTQYF. The DNA for the CDR3 is TGTGCCAGCAGCCAAGAACGCGGGGCACGCACAGATACGCAGTATTTT.

The chain couples TRBV6-5 to TRBJ2-1, with D perhaps assigned TRBD1 or TRBD2 (5 bases each). The CDR3 sequence is 16 residues long. Germline loops: CDR1 MNHEY, CDR2 SVGAGI. Trimming removed 4 bases from V and 0 bases from J, with 13 bases in between. DNA of the CDR3: TGTGCCAGCAGTTCGTGGGGAGACAGCTCCTACAATGAGCAGTTCTTC. Translation gives CASSSWGDSSYNEQFF.

V usage is TRBV5-1 and J usage is TRBJ2-3, with a tentative D call TRBD1 (5 bases). The V end lost 2 bases, the J end lost 1 base, and 11 bases lay between the germline ends. The CDR3 sequence is 15 residues long. The germline V gene encodes CDR1 SGHRS and CDR2 YFSETQ. This chain's CDR3 is CASSLRGMGTDTQYF. The CDR3 nucleotides read TGCGCCAGCAGCTTAAGGGGAATGGGCACAGATACGCAGTATTTT. Full variable domain (missing parts from reference TRBV5-1 and TRBJ2-3): KAGVTQTPRYLIKTRGQQVTLSCSPISGHRSVSWYQQTPGQGLQFLFEYFSETQRNKGNFPGRFSGRQFSNSRSEMNVSTLELGDSALYLCASSLRGMGTDTQYFGPGTRLTVL.

This chain uses TRBV11-3 with TRBJ2-1; D possibly corresponds to TRBD1 (5 bases). Germline lookup yields CDR1 SGHNT and CDR2 YENEEA. The CDR3 covers 13 residues. V lost 0 bases, J lost 14 bases, and 14 bases lay in between. The CDR3 coding sequence is TGTGCCAGCAGCTTAGATAGCCAGGGCATCGAGTTCTTC. It specifies CASSLDSQGIEFF.

This rearrangement joins TRBV7-3 to TRBJ2-7, with TRBD2 matching over 7 bases. The CDR3 covers 11 residues. Germline trimming cut 5 bases from V and 7 bases from J; bases unmatched to any gene: 2. Germline V gene data show CDR1 as SGHTA and CDR2 as FQGTGA. Written as DNA, the CDR3 is TGTGCCAGCAGCCAGGGAGGGGAGCAGTACTTC. Encoded protein: CASSQGGEQYF.

J is TRBJ1-4 and V is TRBV11-2; no clear D. In germline, CDR1 is SGHAT, CDR2 FQNNGV. V was trimmed by 5 bases and J by 6 bases, leaving 10 bases between them. This CDR3 comprises 13 residues. CDR3 loop: CASSRKVDEKLFF. The CDR3 coding sequence is TGTGCCAGCAGCCGAAAGGTTGATGAAAAACTGTTTTTT.

Only one count was recorded for this clone. This chain joins TRBV7-6 and TRBJ2-6; weak D call: TRBD1 (5 bases). The CDR3 is 16 residues long. The germline V gene has CDR1 SGHVS and CDR2 FNYEAQ. Trimming stripped 1 base from V and 0 bases from J, with 7 bases between. The CDR3 loop is CASSLGTSSGANVLTF. The CDR3 nucleotides read TGTGCCAGCAGCTTAGGGACATCCTCTGGGGCCAACGTCCTGACTTTC.

This clone was counted between two and nine times. The chain joins TRBV27 to TRBJ1-1; perhaps TRBD1 as D (5 bases). V lost 4 bases to trimming and J lost 6 bases, with 12 bases between them. The CDR3 loop spans 13 amino acids. Germline lookup yields CDR1 MNHEY and CDR2 SMNVEV (reference sequence). The CDR3 sequence is CASSSRAVAEAFF. CDR3 bases: TGTGCCAGCAGTTCCAGGGCGGTCGCTGAAGCTTTCTTT.

The chain has TRBV7-6 and TRBJ1-1; possibly TRBD1 for D (5 bases). This CDR3 has 14 residues. Germline assignment: CDR1 SGHVS and CDR2 FNYEAQ. V was trimmed by 5 bases and J by 1 base, leaving 11 bases between them. This chain's CDR3 is CASSLRAGNTEAFF. The CDR3 coding sequence is TGTGCCAGCAGCCTCAGGGCAGGGAACACTGAAGCTTTCTTT.

The V call is TRBV21-1, the J call TRBJ2-5; the table's D call, TRBD1, was not checked against the DNA. TRBV21-1 is a pseudogene. The CDR3 consists of 16 residues. CDR3 sequence reads: CASSKGGTGGQETQYF. The CDR3 nucleotides are TGTGCCAGCAGCAAAGGGGGGACAGGGGGACAAGAGACCCAGTACTTC.

V usage is TRBV7-8 and J usage is TRBJ2-7; weak D call: TRBD2 (6 bases). The CDR3 sequence is 13 residues long. Germline CDR1 and CDR2: SGHVS and FQNEAQ. V lost 5 bases and J lost 6, with 14 bases in between. The CDR3 loop is CASSPSGVSEQYF. As DNA, the CDR3 is TGTGCCAGCAGCCCGTCGGGGGTGAGCGAGCAGTACTTC.